This T cell receptor (beta chain) came from a study of CD8 T cells in ankylosing spondylitis. Whole-study results and caveats: For ankylosing spondylitis blood, a TCR beta motif of seven to nine highly homologous variants appeared characteristic.

Germline lookup yields CDR1 SEHNR and CDR2 FQNEAQ (reference sequence). V lost 3 bases and J 0 bases, leaving 6 bases between the germline ends. The CDR3 is 13 amino acids. TCRdb reprocessed the 5' RACE reads via MiXCR and lists one record per CDR3 protein. The sample lists more than 400,000 distinct CDR3 sequences, roughly 5% occurring once. This clonotype was picked up many times. Its antigen is still unknown. J is TRBJ2-7 and V is TRBV7-9; unclear D gene. The sample taken for sequencing was blood, either unsorted or a sorted T cell fraction (not recorded which). The TCR sequence derives from a male donor with ankylosing spondylitis. Here the CDR3 reads CASSLYSSYEQYF. In DNA form, the CDR3 reads TGTGCCAGCAGCTTGTACAGCTCCTACGAGCAGTACTTC. The complete variable domain, with remaining parts taken from reference TRBV7-9 and TRBJ2-7, reads DTGVSQNPRHKITKRGQNVTFRCDPISEHNRLYWYRQTLGQGPEFLTYFQNEAQLEKSRLLSDRFSAERPKGSFSTLEIQRTEQGDSAMYLCASSLYSSYEQYFGPGTRLTVT.